Listed below are T cell receptor beta chains from one sample, sequenced in a study of CD8+ T cells in alopecia areata. Sequencing used immunoSEQ multiplex PCR; TCRdb keeps in-frame clones, though not all of them. The data show 150,000 to 200,000 clones, roughly 60% seen once. Sequencing used CD4+ T cells sorted from blood. These receptors were collected from a human donor in good health. Each CDR3 is given with its conserved first and last residue. D genes are given only for firm matches. Some rows have no size entry. The others give once, few or many, or a class for an expanded clone.

length	D	V	size	J	CDR3	DNA
16	.	TRBV15	.	TRBJ2-4	CATSRDGVLAKNIQYF	TGTGCCACCAGCAGAGATGGGGTTCTAGCCAAAAACATTCAGTACTTC
15	TRBD2	TRBV5-1	.	TRBJ2-3	CASSFLAGSTDTQYF	TGCGCCAGCAGCTTTTTAGCGGGTAGCACAGATACGCAGTATTTT
15	TRBD1	TRBV2	once	TRBJ2-1	CASSEGTGLHNEQFF	TGTGCCAGCAGTGAAGGGACAGGGTTACACAATGAGCAGTTCTTC
16	TRBD2	TRBV30	.	TRBJ2-7	CAWSVSLSAGAHEQYF	TGTGCCTGGAGTGTTAGCCTCTCGGCGGGAGCCCACGAGCAGTACTTC
11	.	TRBV20-1	.	TRBJ1-1	CSAVGNTEAFF	TGCAGTGCTGTAGGGAACACTGAAGCTTTCTTT
13	TRBD1	TRBV29-1	few	TRBJ2-2	CSVEAQGVGELFF	TGCAGCGTTGAAGCACAGGGGGTGGGGGAGCTGTTTTTT
15	TRBD1	TRBV29-1	few	TRBJ2-1	CSVDWGLAGQGEQFF	TGCAGCGTTGACTGGGGGCTAGCAGGACAGGGAGAGCAGTTCTTC
12	.	TRBV10-3	few	TRBJ2-7	CAIRAYGYEQYF	TGTGCCATCCGGGCTTACGGCTACGAGCAGTACTTC
14	.	TRBV4-1	few	TRBJ2-7	CASSQEWGPYEQYF	TGCGCCAGCAGCCAAGAGTGGGGCCCCTACGAGCAGTACTTC
12	TRBD1	TRBV29-1	.	TRBJ1-5	CSVGDSYQPQHF	TGCAGCGTTGGGGACAGTTATCAGCCCCAGCATTTT
12	.	TRBV10-3	.	TRBJ1-2	CAISDQNYGYTF	TGTGCCATCAGTGATCAGAACTATGGCTACACCTTC
17	.	TRBV10-3	.	TRBJ2-3	CAISEGSSGRSTDTQYF	TGTGCCATCAGTGAGGGTTCGAGCGGAAGGAGCACAGATACGCAGTATTTT
11	.	TRBV2	.	TRBJ2-7	CASSEASQQYF	TGTGCCAGCAGTGAAGCGAGCCAGCAGTACTTC